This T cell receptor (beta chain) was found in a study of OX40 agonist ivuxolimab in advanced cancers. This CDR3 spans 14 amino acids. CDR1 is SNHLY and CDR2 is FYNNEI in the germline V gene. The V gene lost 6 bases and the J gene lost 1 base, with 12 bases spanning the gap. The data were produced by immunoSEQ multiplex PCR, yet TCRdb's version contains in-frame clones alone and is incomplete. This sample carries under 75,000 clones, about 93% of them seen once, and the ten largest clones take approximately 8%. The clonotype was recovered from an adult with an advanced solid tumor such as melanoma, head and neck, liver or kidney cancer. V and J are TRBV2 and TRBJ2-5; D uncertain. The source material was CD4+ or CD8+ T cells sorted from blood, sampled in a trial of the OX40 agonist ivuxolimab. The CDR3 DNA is TGTGCCAGCAGGACTTTAGATGGCCAAGAGACCCAGTACTTC. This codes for CASRTLDGQETQYF.